This record concerns one T cell receptor beta chain sequence. It has no known antigen specificity. No clone much larger than this one lies a single base away; base qualities are absent. The CDR3, from cysteine to phenylalanine, totals 16 residues. The kept DNA is CDR3 alone, 48 bases in frame from the first base. Trimming costs V 1 base and J 0 bases, and their ends lie 7 bases apart. The CDR1 and CDR2 encoded by the germline V gene are SGHVS and FQNEAQ. Genomic DNA was isolated using the Qiagen DNeasy kit from unsorted PBMCs as well as from negatively selected CD4+ and CD8+ fractions. TCR beta CDR3 regions were subjected to amplification by immunoSEQ multiplex PCR with primers that anneal to V and J segments. A synthetic immune receptor repertoire was used to minimize amplification bias, and any residual bias was removed computationally once sequencing was done. The paper's data handling went like this. Custom Python scripts were used to quantify repertoire diversity as the Shannon entropy index. Unsorted, CD4+ and CD8+ repertoires were analyzed separately, except for combined analyses in which CD4+ and CD8+ sequences were merged in silico. A clone counted as expanded when the clone's frequency after treatment rose at least 2-fold relative to C1D1, and clones undetected at baseline were given a pseudocount of 0.5. Singleton clones were defined as clones with 0 or 1 copy at C1D1, and non-singleton clones were defined as clones with 2 or more copies. By matching protein sequences in sorted samples from the same patient, clones expanded in unsorted samples were annotated as CD4+, CD8+ or unknown. Wilcoxon tests were applied to paired samples to test diversity changes from C1D1 to C4D1. Here the immuneACCESS table is served through TCRdb, limited to in-frame sequences with V and J called. Missing clones are a known gap in these copies; in checked studies unresolved V genes cover under half, and the rest lacks a known reason. From that table come the V and J calls and clone size; the DNA was used to work out D and trimming. Present in this sample are some 26,000 clones, roughly 84% of which were seen just once. The top ten constitute approximately 2% of the sample.

This sample stems from a study of PD-1 blockade in classical Hodgkin lymphoma (dated by TCRdb to 2020 to 2021). Regarding the study in general: Nivolumab dosing was 3 mg/kg intravenously every 2 weeks, continuing until either disease progression or unacceptable toxicity. A peripheral blood immune signature of response to PD-1 blockade in classical Hodgkin lymphoma was defined using TCR beta sequencing and CyTOF. Overall study outcomes, separate from this receptor: Diversity was lower in patients who began nivolumab less than 1 year after ASCT, so these patients were left out of later analyses to avoid confounding by immune reconstitution. Baseline TCR diversity was reported to be lower in newly diagnosed patients than in healthy donors and to be lower still in relapsed/refractory patients. Only a single clinical trial cohort was studied, and what caused the repertoire differences, possibly disease activity or prior therapy, remained undefined. CD4+ but not CD8+ TCR diversity rose significantly by C4D1 (p=0.0027 vs p=0.16), most apparent in complete responders (p=0.02). Trial patients with a complete response had baseline diversity similar to that of newly diagnosed patients, while partial responders and progressors had significantly lower diversity.

Sample time point, as interpreted from the label and publication: cycle 1 day 1 (C1D1), immediately before nivolumab initiation. All trial patients had relapsed after autologous stem cell transplantation, with cohorts A, B and C differing in prior brentuximab vedotin exposure. Magnetic negative selection with a Miltenyi CD4+ T cell isolation kit was used to purify CD4+ T cells from thawed PBMCs. The trial cohort included 50 to 70 patients with relapsed/refractory classical Hodgkin lymphoma, and each patient had a best overall response of complete response, partial response or progressive disease. Trial patients were treated with single-agent nivolumab in the multi-cohort phase II CheckMate 205 trial. An independent review committee assessed best overall response by applying the 2007 International Working Group response criteria. PBMCs from the trial were collected at three points: immediately before nivolumab initiation (C1D1), and during therapy at cycle 2 day 1 and cycle 4 day 1. Peripheral blood was collected in 8 mL Vacutainer Cell Preparation Tubes, from which PBMCs were isolated by centrifugation and then cryopreserved. Purified CD4+ and CD8+ fractions were prepared only for cases where an additional PBMC sample was available. Magnetically labelled cells were depleted on LS columns in a quadroMACS separator, and the flow-through was collected as the purified fraction.

The clonotype comes from a human donor with classical Hodgkin lymphoma. The rearranged segments are TRBV7-8 and TRBJ1-6; the D segment cannot be called with confidence. This material consisted of CD4+ T cells from blood, taken at baseline. The CDR3 is CASSLGVSSYNSPLHF. Here is the DNA: TGTGCCAGCAGCTTAGGGGTCAGCTCCTATAATTCACCCCTCCACTTT.